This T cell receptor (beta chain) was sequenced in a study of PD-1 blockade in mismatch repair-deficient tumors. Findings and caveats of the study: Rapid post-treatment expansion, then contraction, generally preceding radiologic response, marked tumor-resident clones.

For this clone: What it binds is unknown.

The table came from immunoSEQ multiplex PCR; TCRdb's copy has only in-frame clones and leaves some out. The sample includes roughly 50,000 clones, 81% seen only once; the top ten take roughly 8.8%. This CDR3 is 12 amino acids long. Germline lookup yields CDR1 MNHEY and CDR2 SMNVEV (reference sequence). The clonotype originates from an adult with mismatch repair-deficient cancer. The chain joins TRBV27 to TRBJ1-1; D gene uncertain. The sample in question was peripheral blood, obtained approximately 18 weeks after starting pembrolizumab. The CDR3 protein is CVSLEGSTEAFF. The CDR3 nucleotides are TGTGTTTCACTTGAGGGAAGCACTGAAGCTTTCTTT.